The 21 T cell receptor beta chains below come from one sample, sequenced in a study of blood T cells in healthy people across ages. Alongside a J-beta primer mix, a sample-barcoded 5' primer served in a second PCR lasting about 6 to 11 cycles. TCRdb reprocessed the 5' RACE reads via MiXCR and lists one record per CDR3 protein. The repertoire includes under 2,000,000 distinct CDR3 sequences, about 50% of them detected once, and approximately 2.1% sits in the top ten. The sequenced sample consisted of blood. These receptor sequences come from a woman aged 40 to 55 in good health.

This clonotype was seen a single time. The CDR3: CASSVSAEAFF. The CDR3 DNA reads as TGTGCCAGCAGCGTTTCGGCGGAAGCTTTCTTT. The chain links TRBV6-6 to TRBJ1-1, with no clear D. The V gene lost 6 bases and the J gene lost 8 bases, with 10 bases spanning the gap. The CDR3 loop spans 11 amino acids. CDR1 MNHNY and CDR2 SVGAGI come from the germline V gene (reference sequence).

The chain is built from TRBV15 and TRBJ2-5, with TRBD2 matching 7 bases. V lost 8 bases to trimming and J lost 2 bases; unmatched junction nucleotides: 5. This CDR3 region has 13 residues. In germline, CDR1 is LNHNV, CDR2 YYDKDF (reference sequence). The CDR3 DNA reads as TGTGCCACCGGGAGCGGGGAACAAGAGACCCAGTACTTC. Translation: CATGSGEQETQYF.

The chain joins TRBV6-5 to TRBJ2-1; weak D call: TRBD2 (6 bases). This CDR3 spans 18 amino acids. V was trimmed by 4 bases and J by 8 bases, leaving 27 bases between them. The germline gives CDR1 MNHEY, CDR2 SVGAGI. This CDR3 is CASSFSVLARVSRDEQFF. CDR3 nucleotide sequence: TGTGCCAGCAGTTTCTCCGTACTAGCACGGGTCTCCCGGGATGAGCAGTTCTTC.

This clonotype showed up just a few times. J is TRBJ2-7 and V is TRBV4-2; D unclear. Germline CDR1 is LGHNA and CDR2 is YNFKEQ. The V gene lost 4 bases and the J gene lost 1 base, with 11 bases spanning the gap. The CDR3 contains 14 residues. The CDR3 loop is CASSLEPKSYEQYF. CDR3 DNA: TGTGCCAGCAGCCTAGAGCCTAAGTCCTACGAGCAGTACTTC.

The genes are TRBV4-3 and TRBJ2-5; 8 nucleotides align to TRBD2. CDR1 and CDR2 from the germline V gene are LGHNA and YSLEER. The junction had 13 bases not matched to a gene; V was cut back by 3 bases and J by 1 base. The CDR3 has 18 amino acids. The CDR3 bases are TGCGCCAGCAGCCAGGGGAGGTGGAGCGGGGGAATCCAAGAGACCCAGTACTTC. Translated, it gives CASSQGRWSGGIQETQYF.

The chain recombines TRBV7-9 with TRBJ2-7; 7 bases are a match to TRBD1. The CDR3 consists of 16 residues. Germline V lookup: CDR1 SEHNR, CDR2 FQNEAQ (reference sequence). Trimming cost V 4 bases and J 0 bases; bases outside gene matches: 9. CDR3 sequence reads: CASSYHRGDSSYEQYF. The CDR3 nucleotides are TGTGCCAGCAGCTACCACAGGGGTGATAGCTCCTACGAGCAGTACTTC.

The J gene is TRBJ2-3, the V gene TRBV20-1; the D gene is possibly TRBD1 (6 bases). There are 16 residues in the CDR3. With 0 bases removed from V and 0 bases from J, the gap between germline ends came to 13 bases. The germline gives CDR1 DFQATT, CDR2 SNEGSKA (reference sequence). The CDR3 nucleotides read TGCAGTGCTAGAGAATCGGACAGTTTAAGCACAGATACGCAGTATTTT. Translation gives CSARESDSLSTDTQYF.

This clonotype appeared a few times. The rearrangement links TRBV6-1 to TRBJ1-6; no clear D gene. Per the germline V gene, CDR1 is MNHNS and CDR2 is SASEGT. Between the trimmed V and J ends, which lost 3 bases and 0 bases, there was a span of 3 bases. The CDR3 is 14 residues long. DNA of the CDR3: TGTGCCAGCAGTGAGGGCTCCTATAATTCACCCCTCCACTTT. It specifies CASSEGSYNSPLHF.

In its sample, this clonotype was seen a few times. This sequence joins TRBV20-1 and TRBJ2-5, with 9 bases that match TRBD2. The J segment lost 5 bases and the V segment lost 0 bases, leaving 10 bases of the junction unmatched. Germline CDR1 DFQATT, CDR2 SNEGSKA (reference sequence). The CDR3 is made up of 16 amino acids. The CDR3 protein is CSARDRRGGKVETQYF. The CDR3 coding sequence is TGCAGTGCTAGAGATCGGCGGGGGGGCAAGGTGGAGACCCAGTACTTC.

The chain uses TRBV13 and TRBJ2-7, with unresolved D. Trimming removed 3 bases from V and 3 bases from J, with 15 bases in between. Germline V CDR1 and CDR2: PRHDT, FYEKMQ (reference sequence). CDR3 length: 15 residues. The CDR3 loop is CASSFGQAENYEQYF. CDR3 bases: TGTGCCAGCAGCTTTGGGCAAGCCGAAAACTACGAGCAGTACTTC.

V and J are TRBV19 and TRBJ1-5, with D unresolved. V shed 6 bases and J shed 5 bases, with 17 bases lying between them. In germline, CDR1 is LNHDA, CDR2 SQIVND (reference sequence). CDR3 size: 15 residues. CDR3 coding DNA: TGTGCCAGTAGCTCGGGGAGGGTGAAGCATCAGCCCCAGCATTTT. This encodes CASSSGRVKHQPQHF.

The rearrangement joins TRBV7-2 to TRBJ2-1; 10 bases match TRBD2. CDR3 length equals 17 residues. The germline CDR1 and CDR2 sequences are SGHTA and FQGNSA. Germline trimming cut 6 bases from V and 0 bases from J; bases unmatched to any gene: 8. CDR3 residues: CASSSLSGGPSYNEQFF. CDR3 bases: TGTGCCAGCAGTTCCCTTAGCGGGGGGCCCTCCTACAATGAGCAGTTCTTC.

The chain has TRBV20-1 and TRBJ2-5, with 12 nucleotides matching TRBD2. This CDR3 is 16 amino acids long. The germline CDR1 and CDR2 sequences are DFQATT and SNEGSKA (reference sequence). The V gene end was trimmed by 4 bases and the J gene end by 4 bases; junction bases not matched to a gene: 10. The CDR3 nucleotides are TGCAGTGCTATACCGACTAGCGGGGGAGTGATAGAGACCCAGTACTTC. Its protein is CSAIPTSGGVIETQYF.

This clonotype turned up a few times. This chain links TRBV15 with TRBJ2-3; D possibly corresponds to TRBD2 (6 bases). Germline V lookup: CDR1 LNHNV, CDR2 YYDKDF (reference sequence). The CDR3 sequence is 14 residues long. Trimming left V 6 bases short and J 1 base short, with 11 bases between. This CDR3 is CATSLGGGTDTQYF. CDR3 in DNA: TGTGCCACCAGTCTGGGCGGGGGCACAGATACGCAGTATTTT.

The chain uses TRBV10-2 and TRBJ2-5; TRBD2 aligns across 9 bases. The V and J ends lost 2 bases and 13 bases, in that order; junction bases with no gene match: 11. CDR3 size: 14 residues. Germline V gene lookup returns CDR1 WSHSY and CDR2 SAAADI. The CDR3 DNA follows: TGCGCCAGCAGTGAGATCGGCGGGGGGGCGGGCACGTACTTC. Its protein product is CASSEIGGGAGTYF.

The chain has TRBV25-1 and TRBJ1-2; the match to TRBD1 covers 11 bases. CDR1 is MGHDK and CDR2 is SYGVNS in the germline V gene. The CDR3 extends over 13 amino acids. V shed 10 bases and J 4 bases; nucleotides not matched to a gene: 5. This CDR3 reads CATSGTGGYGYTF. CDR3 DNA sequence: TGTGCCACCTCCGGGACAGGGGGCTATGGCTACACCTTC.

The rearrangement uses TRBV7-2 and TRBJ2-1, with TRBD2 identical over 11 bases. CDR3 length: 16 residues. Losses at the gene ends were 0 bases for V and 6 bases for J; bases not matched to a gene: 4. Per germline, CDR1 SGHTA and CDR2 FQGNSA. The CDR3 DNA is TGTGCCAGCAGCTTAGCTCTTGGGACTAGCGGCAATGAGCAGTTCTTC. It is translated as CASSLALGTSGNEQFF.

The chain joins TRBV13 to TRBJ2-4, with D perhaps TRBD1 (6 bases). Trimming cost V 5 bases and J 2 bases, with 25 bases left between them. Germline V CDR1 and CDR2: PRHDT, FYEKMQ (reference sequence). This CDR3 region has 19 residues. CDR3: CASSTTRQAPGVTKNIQYF. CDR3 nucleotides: TGTGCCAGCAGCACTACCCGACAGGCCCCCGGGGTGACCAAAAACATTCAGTACTTC.

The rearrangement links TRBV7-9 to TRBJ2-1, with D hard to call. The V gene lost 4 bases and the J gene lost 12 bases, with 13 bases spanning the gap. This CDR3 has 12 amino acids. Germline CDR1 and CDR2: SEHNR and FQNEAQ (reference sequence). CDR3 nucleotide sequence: TGTGCCAGCAGCTACGAGACCCTGGGGCAGTTCTTC. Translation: CASSYETLGQFF.

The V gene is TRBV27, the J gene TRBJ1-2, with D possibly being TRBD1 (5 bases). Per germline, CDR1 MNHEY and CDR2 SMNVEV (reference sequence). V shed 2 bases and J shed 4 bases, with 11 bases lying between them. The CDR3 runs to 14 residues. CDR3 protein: CASSLSQGRYGYTF. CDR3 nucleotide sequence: TGTGCCAGCAGTTTAAGTCAGGGACGCTATGGCTACACCTTC.

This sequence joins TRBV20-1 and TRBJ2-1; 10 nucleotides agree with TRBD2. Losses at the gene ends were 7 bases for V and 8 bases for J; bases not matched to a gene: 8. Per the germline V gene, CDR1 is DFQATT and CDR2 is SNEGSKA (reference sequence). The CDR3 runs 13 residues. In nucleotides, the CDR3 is TGCAGTGGCAGCGGGGGGGCCGCGGATGAGCAGTTCTTC. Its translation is CSGSGGAADEQFF.